The text below deals with one TCR beta chain. What it binds is not known. Clones were read by immunoSEQ multiplex PCR, and TCRdb kept only the in-frame ones, dropping some. This table holds 75,000 to 80,000 clones, 60% to 85% found once. The sample is drawn from a study of T cell responses to AZD1222 COVID-19 vaccine. The study's findings and limits: Donor demographics were predominantly white British with a female majority; clonal diversity may be underestimated.

Germline CDR1 is MDHEN and CDR2 is SYDVKM. CDR3 length: 19 amino acids. V dropped 6 bases and J dropped 1; count of bases not matched to a gene: 15. The gene calls are TRBV28 and TRBJ2-4, with 10 bases that match TRBD1. This TCR was recovered from an adult who received the MenACWY meningococcal vaccine as a control. The source was peripheral blood, collected 28 days after the second dose of the MenACWY control vaccine. CDR3 region: CASRNYVMGQGYAKNIQYF. The DNA for the CDR3 is TGTGCCAGCAGAAATTATGTAATGGGACAGGGGTATGCCAAAAACATTCAGTACTTC.